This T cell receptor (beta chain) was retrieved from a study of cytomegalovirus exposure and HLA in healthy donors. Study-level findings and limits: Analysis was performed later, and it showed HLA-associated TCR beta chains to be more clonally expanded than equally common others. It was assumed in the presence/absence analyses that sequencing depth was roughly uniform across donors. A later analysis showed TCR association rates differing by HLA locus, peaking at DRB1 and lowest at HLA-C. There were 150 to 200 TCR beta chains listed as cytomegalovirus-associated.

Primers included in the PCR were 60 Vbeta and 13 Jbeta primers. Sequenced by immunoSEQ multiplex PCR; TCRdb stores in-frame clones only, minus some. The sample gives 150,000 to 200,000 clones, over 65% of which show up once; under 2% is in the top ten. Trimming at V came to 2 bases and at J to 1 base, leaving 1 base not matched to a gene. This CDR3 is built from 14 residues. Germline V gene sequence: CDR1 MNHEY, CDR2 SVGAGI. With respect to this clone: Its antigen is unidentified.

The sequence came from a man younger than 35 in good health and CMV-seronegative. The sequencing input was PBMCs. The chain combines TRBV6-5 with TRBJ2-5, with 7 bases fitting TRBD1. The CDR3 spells CASSYGTAQETQYF. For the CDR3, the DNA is TGTGCCAGCAGTTACGGGACAGCCCAAGAGACCCAGTACTTC.